This T cell receptor (beta chain) comes out of a study of OX40 agonist ivuxolimab in advanced cancers. The study, taken as a whole, reports: Expanded peripheral T cell antigen specificity was not determined. Relative to CD4+, CD8+ T cells held more expanded clones on average. In the 0.1 to 3.0 mg/kg range, CD4+ and CD8+ blood T cells had expanded clonally by week 6.

The V and J ends lost 1 base and 1 base respectively, with 11 bases between them. Looked up from germline, CDR1 is PRHDT and CDR2 is FYEKMQ (reference sequence). The CDR3 length is 15 residues. Worth noting for this clone: Its antigen is still unknown.

Autoimmune disease history or systemic immunosuppression led to patient exclusion. Generated by immunoSEQ multiplex PCR, the TCRdb table keeps only in-frame clones and is missing some. Of roughly 47,000 clones listed, 89% are singletons. The sequenced sample was CD4+ or CD8+ T cells sorted from blood, obtained in a trial of the OX40 agonist ivuxolimab. This chain connects TRBV13 to TRBJ2-7; no clear D gene. The origin of this receptor is an adult with an advanced solid tumor such as melanoma, head and neck, liver or kidney cancer. CDR3 DNA sequence: TGTGCCAGCAGCTTAGTAACAGTGCCTTCCTACGAGCAGTACTTC. It encodes CASSLVTVPSYEQYF.